This T cell receptor (beta chain) was found in a study of regulatory T cells in long-lasting Graves disease (dated by TCRdb to the early 2020s). Turning to the overall study: Persistent Graves' disease was defined as persistently positive TSH receptor autoantibodies together with antithyroid drug treatment for over 5 years. On average, persistent Graves' disease patients in the clinical cohort had been on antithyroid drugs for about 10.3 years. This study used TCR sequencing and RNA sequencing of peripheral blood to compare persistent Graves' disease patients against newly diagnosed Graves' disease patients. A total of about 33 samples underwent TCR sequencing: around 13 from persistent and approximately 20 from newly diagnosed Graves' disease patients. The study was registered as a clinical trial and conducted in China.

CDR1 and CDR2, looked up from the germline V gene, are MNHEY and SVGEGT. From the cysteine up to the phenylalanine, the CDR3 has a length of 12 residues. Only the CDR3 part of the read is kept: 36 bases, read in frame from the first base. V sheds 4 bases and J sheds 10 bases, leaving 11 bases between their ends. Library preparation employed multiplex PCR. Sequenced on an Illumina HiSeq 4000. iRepertoire HTBI primers and Arm-PCR amplification of CDR3 regions were used to construct TCR beta libraries. PCR products were gel purified before sequencing. Per the authors' processing: A total of 62 TRBV and some 15 TRBJ segments were identified across samples and were used for gene usage analysis of CDR3 amino acid clonotypes. COPE and FqMerger were used to merge filtered high-quality paired reads into contigs. BLAST was used to align contigs to the IMGT TRBV, TRBD and TRBJ reference genes, and CDR3 was defined following IMGT. Highly expanded clones were defined as clonotypes with a frequency above 0.1%. Shannon entropy served as the measure of repertoire diversity, while the Gini coefficient captured V-J evenness. A clonotype found in more than one individual was treated as public. Through fastp at Q25 and MiXCR, TCRdb rebuilt clones from the public reads, retaining in-frame beta chains. Identical CDR3 proteins give one entry, which carries the most common genes and DNA. V and J calls and clone size were set by TCRdb, not the authors. In all, the sample holds approximately 360,000 distinct CDR3 sequences, and 20% to 25% of those were seen once. The ten top clones hold 28% of the sample.

Overall study outcomes, separate from this receptor: Only peripheral blood was studied, because thyroid tissue, the primary lesion, was inaccessible. Preferential use of TRBV28, TRBJ1-2 and TRBJ2-5 was observed in persistent disease, whereas TRBV20-1 and TRBJ2-1 were favored in newly diagnosed disease. Compared with newly diagnosed patients, persistent Graves' disease patients had lower TCR Shannon entropy and fewer highly expanded clones, which suggests clonal expansion. Sequencing and analysis were restricted to the TCR beta chain. Patients with persistent disease shared more public clonotypes (approximately 2,500) than newly diagnosed patients did (966). The authors noted that the small sample size was a limitation that may lower accuracy.

What this sample's time point label stands for: persistent/refractory GD, antithyroid drugs over 5 years with positive TRAb. RNA was extracted from PBMCs in TRIzol for both TCR sequencing and RNA sequencing. The diagnosis of Graves' disease was made according to American Thyroid Association guidelines. Recruitment of patients was carried out at an endocrinology department in Xi'an, China. Each patient gave about 9.1 milliliters of peripheral blood, collected in an EDTA anticoagulant tube. Ficoll Paque Plus density gradient separation was used to isolate PBMCs, and no further T cell sorting was performed. An Agilent 2100 Bioanalyzer and agarose gel were used to check RNA quality, while a NanoDrop 2000 measured RNA concentration. Note on this clonotype: Its antigen is not yet known. Per-base qualities were not stored, and no clone one base away is much larger.

The chain joins TRBV6-2 or TRBV6-3 to TRBJ2-1; no D gene call is confident. Here the sequenced sample was peripheral blood mononuclear cells (PBMCs), taken when the disease was refractory, from a patient treated with antithyroid drugs. The receptor's source is a woman aged 40-49 years with Graves disease. Donor details come from another sample of the same person, matched by shared clones. The sequenced DNA: TGTGCCAGCAGTTTTGAAGACGGAGAGCAGTTCTTC. Translated, it gives CASSFEDGEQFF.